This TCR beta chain was captured in a study of blood T cell repertoires in COVID-19. About the study: The samples span acute and convalescent COVID-19 from the United States, Italy and Spain.

The CDR3 runs to 15 residues. V dropped 4 bases and J dropped 6 bases, with 20 bases sitting between them. Germline V lookup: CDR1 SGHNT, CDR2 YYREEE (reference sequence). Libraries were prepared by immunoSEQ multiplex PCR; TCRdb keeps only in-frame clonotypes and omits some of them. The sample gives approximately 90,000 clones, roughly 86% of which show up once; 7% to 9% is in the top ten. The sequence came from a human donor with acute or convalescent COVID-19. The donor label of this sample is uncertain. The specimen sequenced was peripheral blood. This chain uses TRBV5-4 with TRBJ2-7, with D tentatively TRBD2 (5 bases). As DNA, the CDR3 is TGTGCCAGCAGCACACCCGGGATCCCACTCGGCGAGCAGTACTTC. Translating it yields CASSTPGIPLGEQYF.